This T cell receptor beta chain was captured in a study of T cell repertoires in cytomegalovirus infection. Study-wide background: Newly reported HLA-C-restricted and thoroughly characterized HLA-B-restricted CMV epitopes were employed. Signatures in public TCR beta sequences pointed to both CMV infection and matching HLA type. Study-level points and caveats: Pooled public TCR beta family frequency picked out CMV carriers with the relevant HLA. HLA-C-restricted, CMV-specific TCR beta clonotypes were dominant ex vivo.

This CDR3 comprises 16 residues. V was cut by 3 bases and J by 7 bases, with 19 bases left in between. CDR1 MGHDK and CDR2 SYGVNS come from the germline V gene. Via MiXCR, TCRdb re-called the reads, giving one row per CDR3 protein. Of some 940,000 distinct CDR3 sequences listed, 30% to 40% are singletons. Turning to this clonotype: Its cognate antigen is unknown.

The material sequenced was cultured CD8+ T cells from PBMCs, taken from culture after CMV antigen stimulation. This chain connects TRBV25-1 to TRBJ2-1, with D perhaps matching TRBD2 (7 bases). This sequence originates from a human donor in good health (CMV status not recorded). Some clones in this sample may be carry-over from other donors' samples. Here the CDR3 reads CASSEGSAGATNEQFF. The CDR3 DNA reads TGTGCCAGCAGTGAGGGTAGCGCGGGGGCGACGAATGAGCAGTTCTTC.